Presented here are 18 T cell receptor beta chains from one specimen sequenced in a study of T-cell memory formation after mild COVID-19. TCRdb passed the 5' RACE reads through MiXCR, listing each CDR3 protein once. The data hold fewer than 350,000 distinct CDR3 sequences, with more than 15% observed a single time. Specimen: PBMCs or a T cell subset sorted from them (not recorded which). These TCRs come from a man between 18 and 35 years old who had mild COVID-19 (a few samples of this study predate the infection). Cell type and time point are not known.

This clonotype has more than one count but fewer than ten. V is TRBV6-5 and J is TRBJ2-7; the D gene is possibly TRBD2 (7 bases). Germline V CDR1 and CDR2: MNHEY, SVGAGI. CDR3 size: 15 residues. V was shortened by 1 base and J by 1 base, with 11 bases between the two germline ends. CDR3 DNA sequence: TGTGCCAGCAGTTACTGGGGGGGCCCTTCCTACGAGCAGTACTTC. As protein: CASSYWGGPSYEQYF.

The CDR3 region is CASRRPGSGKGGELFF. As DNA, the CDR3 is TGCGCCAGCCGCCGACCCGGGTCAGGGAAAGGCGGGGAGCTGTTTTTT. V gene TRBV4-1 combines with J gene TRBJ2-2, with TRBD1 as a possible D gene (5 bases). Germline CDR1 and CDR2: MGHRA and YSYEKL. The CDR3 covers 16 residues. V lost 8 bases and J lost 7, with 23 bases in between.

This chain connects TRBV6-1 to TRBJ1-2; 8 nucleotides agree with TRBD1. With 2 bases clipped from V and 4 bases from J, the junction kept 9 bases outside the gene matches. This CDR3 contains 16 residues. Germline lookup yields CDR1 MNHNS and CDR2 SASEGT. The CDR3 protein is CASSETGTGGFYGYTF. In DNA form, the CDR3 reads TGTGCCAGCAGTGAAACCGGGACAGGAGGGTTCTATGGCTACACCTTC.

This chain links TRBV12-3 or TRBV12-4 with TRBJ2-2; no definite D call. The CDR3 consists of 11 residues. With 8 bases removed from V and 8 bases from J, the gap between germline ends came to 9 bases. The CDR3 loop reads CASGFGGELFF. The CDR3, as DNA: TGTGCCAGCGGATTTGGGGGGGAGCTGTTTTTT.

This clonotype was seen a handful of times. The gene calls are TRBV7-9 and TRBJ2-2, with D possibly TRBD2 on 6 matching bases. The CDR3 contains 15 residues. CDR1 and CDR2 (germline): SEHNR, FQNEAQ (reference sequence). Trimming shortened V by 5 bases and J by 1 base, and 11 bases separated the two germline ends. CDR3 protein: CASSARRGNTGELFF. The CDR3 DNA follows: TGTGCCAGCAGCGCAAGGCGGGGGAACACCGGGGAGCTGTTTTTT.

The chain uses TRBV6-6 and TRBJ2-7; possible D gene TRBD2, 6 bases. Germline V gene data show CDR1 as MNHNY and CDR2 as SVGAGI (reference sequence). This CDR3 has 13 amino acids. With 7 bases removed from V and 1 base from J, the gap between germline ends came to 11 bases. The CDR3 DNA follows: TGTGCCAGCACCCCGGACTATTCCTACGAGCAGTACGTC. The encoded protein is CASTPDYSYEQYV.

The chain couples TRBV7-6 to TRBJ2-2; the D is unclear. Germline CDR1 reads SGHVS; CDR2 reads FNYEAQ. The CDR3 has 15 residues. The V and J ends lost 1 base and 7 bases respectively, with 13 bases between them. CDR3 coding DNA: TGTGCCAGCAGCTTAGTCAGACCACAGATCGGGGAGCTGTTTTTT. As protein: CASSLVRPQIGELFF.

This clonotype was counted at least ten times. The rearrangement uses TRBV4-3 and TRBJ1-6; D unclear. CDR1 and CDR2 (germline): LGHNA, YSLEER. This CDR3 contains 13 residues. V dropped 1 base and J dropped 5 bases, with 3 bases sitting between them. CDR3 loop: CASSQVNNSPLHF. The CDR3 DNA sequence: TGCGCCAGCAGCCAAGTAAATAATTCACCCCTCCACTTT.

This clonotype was seen more than once but under ten times. The CDR3 sequence: CASSPTRGGETQYF. Written as DNA, the CDR3 is TGTGCCAGCAGCCCCACACGGGGGGGCGAGACCCAGTACTTC. This chain joins TRBV7-2 and TRBJ2-5; 8 nucleotides line up with TRBD2. Germline loops: CDR1 SGHTA, CDR2 FQGNSA. CDR3 size: 14 residues. The V segment lost 5 bases and the J segment 5 bases; nucleotides outside the gene matches: 7.

This clonotype was observed a few times. The V gene is TRBV6-6, the J gene TRBJ2-7; D ambiguous. CDR1 MNHNY and CDR2 SVGAGI come from the germline V gene (reference sequence). Trimming removed 5 bases at V and 2 bases at J, with 7 bases between. The CDR3 is 12 amino acids. CDR3 DNA: TGTGCCAGCAGTCCCGACGCCTACGAGCAGTACTTC. Its protein product is CASSPDAYEQYF.

This clonotype was counted a few times. The chain combines TRBV5-1 with TRBJ1-5, with D uncertain. Trimming took 1 base from V and 7 from J, leaving 15 bases between them. Germline assignment: CDR1 SGHRS and CDR2 YFSETQ. The CDR3 is 15 residues long. The CDR3 sequence: CASSLSYGPGQPQHF. The CDR3 bases are TGCGCCAGCAGCTTGTCTTACGGACCGGGCCAGCCCCAGCATTTT.

Written as DNA, the CDR3 is TGTGCCAGCAGCTTATTAGACGGGACTTTGGGCACTGAAGCTTTCTTT. Encoded protein: CASSLLDGTLGTEAFF. The V gene is TRBV7-2, the J gene TRBJ1-1; D may be TRBD1 (5 bases). The CDR3 runs 16 residues. The V gene lost 2 bases and the J gene lost 4 bases, with 17 bases spanning the gap. Germline V gives CDR1 SGHTA, CDR2 FQGNSA.

The V call is TRBV5-1, the J call TRBJ2-5; possibly TRBD1 for D (6 bases). The CDR3 extends over 15 amino acids. Deletions cut 5 bases from V and 2 bases from J, with 16 bases between. Germline-derived CDR1 and CDR2 are SGHRS and YFSETQ. CDR3 sequence reads: CASSPGQGSQETQYF. The CDR3 nucleotides read TGCGCCAGCAGTCCGGGACAAGGCTCTCAAGAGACCCAGTACTTC.

The rearrangement uses TRBV5-4 and TRBJ2-3; TRBD2 is a possible D gene (6 bases). Deletions cut 3 bases from V and 2 bases from J, with 10 bases between. This CDR3 is built from 14 residues. CDR1 and CDR2 from the germline V gene are SGHNT and YYREEE (reference sequence). For the CDR3, the DNA is TGTGCCAGCAGCTCCGGCGGGAACACAGATACGCAGTATTTT. This codes for CASSSGGNTDTQYF.

This clonotype was recorded a few times. V gene TRBV7-9 combines with J gene TRBJ2-2; D remains ambiguous. V dropped 0 bases and J dropped 0 bases, with 5 bases sitting between them. This CDR3 has 15 amino acids. Germline values: CDR1 SEHNR, CDR2 FQNEAQ (reference sequence). DNA for the CDR3: TGTGCCAGCAGCTTAGCGTTGACGAACACCGGGGAGCTGTTTTTT. Encoded protein: CASSLALTNTGELFF.

This clonotype has only a few counts. The V gene is TRBV10-3, the J gene TRBJ2-7, with D possibly being TRBD1 (6 bases). The length of the CDR3 is 14 residues. Trimming removed 0 bases at V and 2 bases at J, with 8 bases between. The germline V gene encodes CDR1 ENHRY and CDR2 SYGVKD. This chain's CDR3 is CAISESDSPYEQYV. The CDR3 coding sequence is TGTGCCATCAGTGAGTCGGACAGCCCCTACGAGCAGTACGTC.

In its sample, this clonotype was seen a few times. The J gene is TRBJ1-5, the V gene TRBV25-1, with unresolved D. In germline, CDR1 is MGHDK, CDR2 SYGVNS. V lost 4 bases and J lost 1, with 8 bases in between. This CDR3 comprises 14 residues. CDR3 sequence: CASSGGLSNQPQHF. In nucleotides, the CDR3 is TGTGCCAGCAGTGGAGGGCTGAGCAATCAGCCCCAGCATTTT.

The chain employs TRBV4-1 and TRBJ2-5, with 7 bases identical to TRBD1. V shed 0 bases, J shed 4 bases, and the junction held 5 bases outside the gene matches. Germline lookup yields CDR1 MGHRA and CDR2 YSYEKL. The CDR3 is 15 residues long. The CDR3 loop is CASSQDYRGLETQYF. DNA for the CDR3: TGCGCCAGCAGCCAAGATTACAGGGGCCTAGAGACCCAGTACTTC.